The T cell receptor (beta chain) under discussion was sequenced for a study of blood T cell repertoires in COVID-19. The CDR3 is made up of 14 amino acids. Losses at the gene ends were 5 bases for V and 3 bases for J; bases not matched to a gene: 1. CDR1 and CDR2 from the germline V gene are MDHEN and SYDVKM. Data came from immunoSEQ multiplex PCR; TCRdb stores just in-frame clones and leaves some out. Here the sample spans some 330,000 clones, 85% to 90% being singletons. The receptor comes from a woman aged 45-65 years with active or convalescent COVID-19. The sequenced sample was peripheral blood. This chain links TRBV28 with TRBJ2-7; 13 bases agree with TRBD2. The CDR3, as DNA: TGTGCCAGCAGTCGGACTAGCGGGAGCTACGAGCAGTACTTC. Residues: CASSRTSGSYEQYF.